This TCR beta chain was sequenced during a study of cytomegalovirus exposure and HLA in healthy donors. Study-wide points: A likely sequencing artifact accounted for one observed cluster of highly shared sequence variants. The study put around 180 TCR beta chains on its list as cytomegalovirus-associated. It was reportedly the case that the classifier diagnosed cytomegalovirus status with high specificity and sensitivity. As a later analysis showed, a missense DCLRE1C variant was linked to trimming of TCR beta V- and J-genes.

For this clone: What it binds is unknown.

The primer mix had 60 Vbeta and 13 Jbeta primers. Here immunoSEQ multiplex PCR was the method, and the copy in TCRdb shows in-frame clones only, minus some. Seen here are around 93,000 clones, nearly 80% observed once, and the top ten hold over 3%. The source of this sequence is a woman between 35 and 50 years old in good health and CMV-seronegative. Sequencing was done on a sample of PBMCs.

The CDR3 sequence is CASSEAGFNTGELFF. CDR3 coding DNA: TGTGCCAGCAGTGAGGCGGGATTCAACACCGGGGAGCTGTTTTTT. The rearrangement joins TRBV2 to TRBJ2-2; a weak D match, TRBD2 (6 bases). CDR1 SNHLY and CDR2 FYNNEI come from the germline V gene. CDR3 length equals 15 residues. V lost 3 bases and J lost 2, with 10 bases in between.